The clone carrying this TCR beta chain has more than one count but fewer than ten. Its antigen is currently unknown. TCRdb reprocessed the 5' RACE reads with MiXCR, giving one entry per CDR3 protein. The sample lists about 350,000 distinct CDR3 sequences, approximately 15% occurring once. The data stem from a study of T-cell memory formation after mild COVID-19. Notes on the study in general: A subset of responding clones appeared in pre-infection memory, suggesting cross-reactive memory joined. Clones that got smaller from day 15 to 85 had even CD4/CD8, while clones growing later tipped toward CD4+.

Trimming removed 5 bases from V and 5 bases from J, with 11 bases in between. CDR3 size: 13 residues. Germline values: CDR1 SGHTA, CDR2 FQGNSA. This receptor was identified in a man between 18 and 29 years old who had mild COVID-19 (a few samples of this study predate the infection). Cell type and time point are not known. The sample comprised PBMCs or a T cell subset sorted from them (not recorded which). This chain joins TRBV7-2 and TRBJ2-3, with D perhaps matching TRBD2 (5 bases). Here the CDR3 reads CASSQSGVDTQYF. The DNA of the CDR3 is TGTGCCAGCAGCCAATCCGGGGTAGATACGCAGTATTTT. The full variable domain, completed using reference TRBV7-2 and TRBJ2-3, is GAGVSQSPSNKVTEKGKDVELRCDPISGHTALYWYRQSLGQGLEFLIYFQGNSAPDKSGLPSDRFSAERTGGSVSTLTIQRTQQEDSAVYLCASSQSGVDTQYFGPGTRLTVL.